Listed below are T cell receptor beta chains from one sample, sequenced in a study of T cells in narcolepsy. The assay was immunoSEQ multiplex PCR, and TCRdb's table has in-frame clones only and misses some. The sample holds tens of thousands of clones, more than 75% seen once. The sample taken for sequencing was memory (CD45RA-) CD4+ T cells from blood. These receptors were collected from a human donor in good health. Each CDR3 is given with its conserved first and last residue. The D gene is left open where the match is weak. Rows give clone size only sometimes, using once, few, many, or a class for an expanded clone.

>TRBJ2-3|TRBV11-2|TRBD2|-
CASSSPRAGGTLDTQYF
TGTGCCAGCAGCTCCCCGCGTGCGGGGGGCACGCTGGATACGCAGTATTTT
>TRBJ2-7|TRBV5-1|TRBD2|-
CASSPASGRSYEQYF
TGCGCCAGCAGCCCCGCCAGCGGGAGGTCCTACGAGCAGTACTTC
>TRBJ2-7|TRBV4-1|TRBD2|once
CASSLGLASYEQYF
TGCGCCAGCAGCTTGGGACTAGCGTCCTACGAGCAGTACTTC
>TRBJ1-2|TRBV4-2|TRBD1|-
CASSVTGGPYTF
TGTGCCAGCAGCGTTACAGGGGGGCCCTACACCTTC
>TRBJ2-6|TRBV7-9|-|few
CASSLAGGFGSGANVLTF
TGTGCCAGCAGCTTAGCGGGCGGTTTCGGTTCCGGGGCCAACGTCCTGACTTTC
>TRBJ2-5|TRBV25-1|-|-
CASSELDESETQYF
TGTGCCAGCAGTGAATTAGATGAATCGGAGACCCAGTACTTC
>TRBJ2-5|TRBV9|TRBD1|-
CASSRTGGLETQYF
TGTGCCAGCAGCCGTACAGGGGGTCTAGAGACCCAGTACTTC
>TRBJ1-1|TRBV6-5|-|-
CATQRALNTEAFF
TGTGCCACCCAAAGAGCGCTGAACACTGAAGCTTTCTTT
>TRBJ2-3|TRBV27|-|-
CASRVGGRNTDTQYF
TGTGCCAGCAGGGTCGGGGGTCGTAACACAGATACGCAGTATTTT
>TRBJ2-7|TRBV4-1|TRBD2|-
CASSQGALAVYEQYF
TGCGCCAGCAGCCAAGGGGCCCTAGCGGTTTACGAGCAGTACTTC
>TRBJ1-3|TRBV5-1|-|-
CASSIPTGVGNTIYF
TGCGCCAGCAGCATCCCGACGGGGGTAGGAAACACCATATATTTT
>TRBJ1-6|TRBV27|-|-
CASSLSRVGYNSPLHF
TGTGCCAGCAGTTTATCCAGGGTGGGGTATAATTCACCCCTCCACTTT
>TRBJ2-7|TRBV7-2|TRBD2|-
CASSETSGAGYEQYF
TGTGCCAGCAGCGAGACTAGCGGGGCAGGCTACGAGCAGTACTTC